This TCR beta chain was sequenced during a study of OX40 agonist ivuxolimab in advanced cancers. Study-level background: With a range of roughly 20 to 80, age averaged 60 years, and about 82% were male.

The protocol was immunoSEQ multiplex PCR, while the TCRdb copy is restricted to in-frame clones and leaves out a portion. Here the sample spans fewer than 120,000 clones, around nine tenths being singletons. In germline, CDR1 is MNHNS, CDR2 SASEGT. This CDR3 contains 13 residues. Trimming removed 10 bases at V and 4 bases at J, with 14 bases between. The chain uses TRBV6-1 and TRBJ1-3; D gene uncertain. The clonotype comes from an adult with an advanced solid tumor such as melanoma, head and neck, liver or kidney cancer. Sequences were derived from CD4+ or CD8+ T cells sorted from blood, sampled in a trial of the OX40 agonist ivuxolimab. CDR3 in amino acids: CATAMARGNTIYF. The CDR3 DNA is TGTGCCACAGCAATGGCGAGGGGAAACACCATATATTTT.